A single sample is the source of the 8 T cell receptor beta chains below, sequenced in a study of blood T cell repertoires in COVID-19. Sequenced by immunoSEQ multiplex PCR; TCRdb stores in-frame clones only, minus some. The sample lists 80,000 to 100,000 clones; nearly 95% were seen once. Sequenced material: peripheral blood. All receptors derive from a human donor with active COVID-19. The donor label of this sample is uncertain.

V gene TRBV19 combines with J gene TRBJ2-3; TRBD2 matches at 8 bases. Germline loops: CDR1 LNHDA, CDR2 SQIVND (reference sequence). CDR3 size: 15 residues. Trimming at V came to 5 bases and at J to 1 base, leaving 5 bases not matched to a gene. This CDR3 is CASSVGGAGTDTQYF. The DNA of the CDR3 is TGTGCCAGTAGTGTCGGGGGGGCCGGCACAGATACGCAGTATTTT. Using reference TRBV19 and TRBJ2-3 for the parts outside the CDR3, the full variable domain is DGGITQSPKYLFRKEGQNVTLSCEQNLNHDAMYWYRQDPGQGLRLIYYSQIVNDFQKGDIAEGYSVSREKKESFPLTVTSAQKNPTAFYLCASSVGGAGTDTQYFGPGTRLTVL.

The chain combines TRBV7-2 with TRBJ2-3; TRBD1 might be the D (6 bases). V lost 3 bases to trimming and J lost 0 bases, with 10 bases between them. CDR3 length equals 15 residues. Germline assignment: CDR1 SGHTA and CDR2 FQGNSA. CDR3 nucleotides: TGTGCCAGCAGCTTTTCTGACAGGAGCACAGATACGCAGTATTTT. Translating it yields CASSFSDRSTDTQYF.

This clone showed up just a few times. V and J are TRBV18 and TRBJ2-1; 8 bases line up with TRBD1. V lost 4 bases, J lost 15 bases, and 8 bases stayed unmatched. Germline V gene data show CDR1 as KGHSH and CDR2 as LQKENI. This CDR3 contains 12 residues. The CDR3 bases are TGTGCCAGCTCACTACAGGACAGGGATTCGTTCTTC. This encodes CASSLQDRDSFF.

This clone was seen only once. The chain joins TRBV7-9 to TRBJ2-1; D unresolved. This CDR3 has 12 amino acids. V lost 5 bases and J lost 6, with 8 bases in between. Germline V lookup: CDR1 SEHNR, CDR2 FQNEAQ (reference sequence). The CDR3, as DNA: TGTGCCAGCAGCCCCGCCAGCAATGAGCAGTTCTTC. This translates into CASSPASNEQFF.

The gene calls are TRBV24-1 and TRBJ2-3; 9 bases line up with TRBD2. V shed 7 bases, J shed 5 bases, and the junction held 6 bases outside the gene matches. This CDR3 is built from 14 residues. In germline, CDR1 is KGHDR, CDR2 SFDVKD. The CDR3 is CATSNSGRGDTQYF. CDR3 nucleotide sequence: TGTGCCACCAGCAATAGCGGGAGAGGAGATACGCAGTATTTT.

This rearrangement joins TRBV28 to TRBJ2-1; possible D gene TRBD2, 5 bases. V was trimmed by 6 bases and J by 5 bases, leaving 23 bases between them. Germline values: CDR1 MDHEN, CDR2 SYDVKM. This CDR3 spans 17 amino acids. CDR3 residues: CASRTRRRLAIDNEQFF. The CDR3 coding sequence is TGTGCCAGCAGAACGAGACGTAGGCTAGCAATCGACAATGAGCAGTTCTTC.

The chain has TRBV19 and TRBJ2-7; perhaps TRBD2 as D (6 bases). Trimming took off 3 bases at V and 3 bases at J, with 15 bases between the two ends. This CDR3 has 15 amino acids. The germline gives CDR1 LNHDA, CDR2 SQIVND (reference sequence). The CDR3 reads CASSIGSQGGYEQYF. In DNA, the CDR3 is TGTGCCAGTAGTATCGGGTCCCAGGGAGGCTACGAGCAGTACTTC.

The genes are TRBV5-4 and TRBJ1-6; 9 bases map to TRBD1. Germline loops: CDR1 SGHNT, CDR2 YYREEE (reference sequence). V was clipped by 0 bases and J by 7 bases; unmatched bases: 2. The CDR3 sequence is 15 residues long. This CDR3 reads CASSLDRGPNSPLHF. CDR3 sequence (DNA): TGTGCCAGCAGCTTGGACAGGGGGCCGAATTCACCCCTCCACTTT. Full variable domain (missing parts from reference TRBV5-4 and TRBJ1-6): ETGVTQSPTHLIKTRGQQVTLRCSSQSGHNTVSWYQQALGQGPQFIFQYYREEENGRGNFPPRFSGLQFPNYSSELNVNALELDDSALYLCASSLDRGPNSPLHFGNGTRLTVT.